These T cell receptor beta chains were read from a single sample in a study of blood T cell repertoires in COVID-19. Measured with immunoSEQ multiplex PCR; TCRdb has only the in-frame clones, and not every one. The sample lists under 100,000 clones, around 86% occurring once. The sequencing input was peripheral blood. Receptors originate from a woman in her 70s with acute or convalescent COVID-19. Both conserved end residues are part of each CDR3. The D gene is left open where the match is weak. Clone size appears in some rows only: once, few, many, or a class for an expanded clone.

TRBJ1-2 | TRBV28 | TRBD1 | . | TGTGCCAGCAGTTTTAAGGGGGCAGCCGGCTACACCTTC | CASSFKGAAGYTF
TRBJ2-5 | TRBV27 | TRBD2 | . | TGTGCCAGCAGAGCAGCGGGGGGCAACCAAGAGACCCAGTACTTC | CASRAAGGNQETQYF
TRBJ1-5 | TRBV2 | . | . | TGTGCCAGCAGTGAACAACAGTTCAACAATCAGCCCCAGCATTTT | CASSEQQFNNQPQHF
TRBJ1-1 | TRBV28 | . | . | TGTGCCAGCAGTTTGCTGGGGCGCACTGAAGCTTTCTTT | CASSLLGRTEAFF
TRBJ1-2 | TRBV9 | . | few | TGTGCCAGCAGCACAGGGACGGATACTAACTATGGCTACACCTTC | CASSTGTDTNYGYTF
TRBJ1-2 | TRBV7-2 | . | . | TGTGCCAGCAGCCTTAATTGGGGCCAGGGTTCGGACGGCGACTATGGCTACACCTTC | CASSLNWGQGSDGDYGYTF
TRBJ2-6 | TRBV28 | TRBD1 | . | TGTGCCAGCAGACAAAACCGGGGGGACAGGGTACTCTCTGGGGCCAACGTCCTGACTTTC | CASRQNRGDRVLSGANVLTF
TRBJ1-5 | TRBV10-3 | . | once | TGTGCCATCAGTGAGGGACACCGAGATCAGCCCCAGCATTTT | CAISEGHRDQPQHF
TRBJ2-1 | TRBV12-2 | . | . | TGTGCAAGTCGCTTAGAACGGGGGACTAGCGGGAGGGAGGGGTACAATGAGCAGTTCTTC | CASRLERGTSGREGYNEQFF
TRBJ2-1 | TRBV3-1/TRBV3-2 | TRBD2 | once | TGTGCCAGCAGCCCGCGGGGGGGCCAGGGAAATGAGCAGTTCTTC | CASSPRGGQGNEQFF
TRBJ1-6 | TRBV10-3 | TRBD1 | . | TGTGCCATCAGTGAACTTTCCGGGACAGGGAAAAATTCACCCCTCCACTTT | CAISELSGTGKNSPLHF
TRBJ1-1 | TRBV2 | TRBD1 | . | TGTGCCAGCAGTGTTACAGGGGGCGGTTCAGCTGAAGCTTTCTTT | CASSVTGGGSAEAFF
TRBJ1-5 | TRBV6-5 | . | . | TGTGCCAGCGTATGGCAGGGTCAAAGCAATCAGCCCCAGCATTTT | CASVWQGQSNQPQHF
TRBJ2-3 | TRBV18 | TRBD2 | . | TGTGCCAGCTCTCCACTTAGCGGGAGCGGCACAGATACGCAGTATTTT | CASSPLSGSGTDTQYF
TRBJ2-7 | TRBV7-9 | . | . | TGTGCCAGCAGTCGACAGGGCGGGGACGAGCAGTACTTC | CASSRQGGDEQYF
TRBJ1-1 | TRBV19 | TRBD1 | . | TGTGCCAGTAGTATACCTGGGACAGCCAACACTGAAGCTTTCTTT | CASSIPGTANTEAFF
TRBJ2-1 | TRBV28 | . | . | TGTGCCAGCAGAACGGCAGGGGTCGTTGAGCAGTTCTTC | CASRTAGVVEQFF
TRBJ2-1 | TRBV5-4 | TRBD2 | . | TGTGCCAGCTGCGATCTTAGCGGGTTTTACAATGAGCAGTTCTTC | CASCDLSGFYNEQFF
TRBJ2-3 | TRBV10-1 | . | . | TGCGCCAGCAGTGACAGGGGTGCAGATACGCAGTATTTT | CASSDRGADTQYF